This T cell receptor beta chain was sequenced during a study of blood T cells in healthy people across ages (dated by TCRdb to 2015 to 2017). About the investigation overall: In model experiments, template switching captured about one uniquely barcoded TCR beta cDNA molecule for every two T cells. To track age-related changes in TCR beta repertoire diversity, the study relied on deep sequencing normalized with unique cDNA molecular identifiers. The donors were split into four age groups: young (average 16 years), middle-aged (roughly 40), aged (roughly 68) and long-lived (approximately 80). To avoid experimental bias, donors of different ages were distributed randomly across sequencing lanes. Using the same blood draw, the study looked at two additional independent replicas of 1 million unique cDNA reads for two donors, one aged 18 to 30 and the other aged 80 or older. Findings and caveats that apply to the study as a whole: The CMV infection status of donors was not known, potentially confounding age-related changes in expanded clonotypes. Observed TCR beta diversity per million T cells fell roughly linearly with age, and a significant reduction was already apparent by age around 36. Estimates of total diversity based on one million sequenced T cells were regarded as lower bounds and as underestimates. The long-lived group showed more naive CD4+ T cells, fewer expanded clones and increased TCR diversity than the aged group, suggesting age selection. Observed TCR beta diversity correlated strongly with the percentage of naive T cells measured by flow cytometry. Conclusive comparison of naive and antigen-experienced compartments was prevented by the profiling of bulk unsorted PBMCs.

The CDR3, cysteine through phenylalanine, is 15 amino acids long. This entry keeps only the CDR3 DNA: 45 bases, framed from base 1. A note on this clonotype: Its antigen is still unknown. This could be a read error, since a much larger clone is one nucleotide away.

Library preparation used 5' RACE. Sequencing was performed on an Illumina HiSeq 2500. A second roughly 7 to 12 cycle PCR used a sample-barcoded 5' primer and a J-beta primer mix. Each TCR beta cDNA molecule received a unique molecular identifier from a template-switch 5' adaptor carrying 12 random nucleotides. Each sample yielded at least 2.5 million CDR3-containing paired-end reads. The Mint cDNA synthesis kit, primed by a TRBC-specific oligonucleotide, was used to synthesize first-strand cDNA from all RNA. After uracil-DNA glycosylase treatment, a first 18-cycle PCR used universal primers M1SS and BC2_uni_R on all cDNA. Concerning the study's data processing: For normalization, 1 million high-quality reads, each with a distinct molecular identifier, were randomly selected from each sample. Instead of being binned into consensus sequences, reads with shared molecular identifiers were discarded. MiTCR, run with a Q25 quality threshold and the strictest error-elimination algorithm, handled CDR3 identification, clonotype clustering and error correction. A nonparametric unseen species model with Euler transformation was used to estimate a lower bound on total TCR beta diversity. TCRdb took the public reads, trimmed them with fastp at Q25, ran MiXCR for clone calling and kept in-frame beta chains. A single entry per CDR3 protein holds the most common genes and DNA from its merged rows. V and J calls and clone size were set by TCRdb, not the authors. This sample gives about 1.7 million distinct CDR3 sequences in total; roughly 28% of them show up just once. The ten most abundant clones make up roughly 8% of the sample.

Donors were a few dozen systemically healthy Caucasian individuals from Russia aged roughly 6 to 90 years. Roughly 10 milliliters of peripheral blood were drawn from each donor into EDTA-treated Vacutainer tubes. Ficoll-Paque density-gradient centrifugation was used to isolate PBMCs, with at least 7 million per sample. Trizol reagent was used to extract total RNA from the PBMCs, yielding at least 6 micrograms per sample. Naive CD45RAhigh/CD27high T cell percentages were measured by flow cytometry on a PBMC aliquot from every donor. This clonotype originated in a woman in her 30s in good health. The V gene is TRBV21-1 and the J gene is TRBJ2-7; no check of the table's D call, TRBD1, against the DNA was made. TRBV21-1 is termed a pseudogene. Sequencing was done on a sample of blood. Here is the DNA: TGTGCCGGCAGCAACGGGGGCACGAGCTCCTACGAGCAGTACTTC. It encodes CAGSNGGTSSYEQYF.